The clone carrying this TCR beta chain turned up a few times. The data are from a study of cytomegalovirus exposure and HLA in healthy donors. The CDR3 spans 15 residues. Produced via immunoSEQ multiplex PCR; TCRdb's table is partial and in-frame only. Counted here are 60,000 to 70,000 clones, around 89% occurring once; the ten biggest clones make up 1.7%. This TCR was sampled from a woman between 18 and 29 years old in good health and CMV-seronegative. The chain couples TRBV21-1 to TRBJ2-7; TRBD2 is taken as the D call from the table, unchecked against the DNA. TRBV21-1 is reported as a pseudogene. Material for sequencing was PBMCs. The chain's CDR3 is CASSKVCSTSYEQYF. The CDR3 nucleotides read TGTGCCAGCAGCAAAGTCTGTTCTACCTCCTACGAGCAGTACTTC.